The rows below give T cell receptor beta chains drawn from one sample of a study of blood T cell repertoires in COVID-19. The repertoire was sequenced with immunoSEQ multiplex PCR; TCRdb's copy has only in-frame clones and lacks some. Altogether under 200,000 clones are present, 85% to 90% being singletons, with the ten largest covering 0.45% to 0.6%. The specimen was peripheral blood. The source is a man aged 60 to 69 with COVID-19, enrolled during active disease. Both conserved end residues are part of each CDR3. The D gene is left open where the match is weak. Not every row has a clone size; where given, it reads once, few, many or a size class.

d_call j_call clone_size v_call cdr3_nt cdr3_aa
TRBD1 TRBJ1-1 . TRBV19 TGTGCCAGTAGTATGGACAGGGCCTCGAACACTGAAGCTTTCTTT CASSMDRASNTEAFF
. TRBJ1-2 . TRBV28 TGTGCCAGCAGTTTAGCCGCAACAGGCCGGTATGGCTACACCTTC CASSLAATGRYGYTF
. TRBJ1-1 . TRBV19 TGTGCCAGTAGTATTAACAAAAACACTGAAGCTTTCTTT CASSINKNTEAFF
TRBD2 TRBJ2-7 . TRBV29-1 TGCAGCGTCGGATCTCCTAGCGGGGGGACCTACGAGCAGTACTTC CSVGSPSGGTYEQYF
. TRBJ1-2 . TRBV5-6 TGTGCCAGCAGCTTGGTGGGACACGGTGGCTACACCTTC CASSLVGHGGYTF
. TRBJ1-1 once TRBV1 TGCACCAGCAGCCAAGACAGACAGGGGAACACTGAAGCTTTCTTT CTSSQDRQGNTEAFF
. TRBJ2-3 . TRBV4-3 TGCGCCAGCAGCCAACGTTCGACAGGCGGACGTAATACGCAGTATTTT CASSQRSTGGRNTQYF
. TRBJ1-1 . TRBV29-1 TGCAGCGTTGGTAAGGGGAGGGTGAACACTGAAGCTTTCTTT CSVGKGRVNTEAFF
. TRBJ1-2 . TRBV7-2 TGTGCCAGCAGCCCCGTGGGGGGGCCGGGGGGCTACACCTTC CASSPVGGPGGYTF
TRBD1 TRBJ1-1 . TRBV6-6 TGTGCCAGCAGCAGGCGGACAGGGCCGGTTGAAGCTTTCTTT CASSRRTGPVEAFF
TRBD1 TRBJ2-7 . TRBV5-1 TGCGCCAGCAGCTTGCAGGGGGCGGCCGACGAGCAGTACTTC CASSLQGAADEQYF
TRBD1 TRBJ1-1 . TRBV4-1 TGCGCCAGCAGCCAAGCTAGACAGGGCAACACTGAAGCTTTCTTT CASSQARQGNTEAFF
TRBD2 TRBJ2-3 . TRBV5-8 TGTGCCAGCAGCGCTGGACTAGCGGACACAGATACGCAGTATTTT CASSAGLADTDTQYF
TRBD1 TRBJ1-5 . TRBV6-2/TRBV6-3 TGTGCCAGCAGTAGACAGGGGGATCGCAATCAGCCCCAGCATTTT CASSRQGDRNQPQHF
TRBD1 TRBJ1-1 once TRBV4-1 TGCGCCAGCAGCCGGAATGACAGGGGGAAATCTAACACTGAAGCTTTCTTT CASSRNDRGKSNTEAFF
. TRBJ2-1 . TRBV12-3/TRBV12-4 TGTGCCAGCAGTCTCAGGGACAATGAGCAGTTCTTC CASSLRDNEQFF
. TRBJ1-2 . TRBV5-5 TGTGCCAGCAGCTTGAAACAGCCTAACTATGGCTACACCTTC CASSLKQPNYGYTF
. TRBJ1-2 few TRBV27 TGTGCCGCGGGGGGCCTCGGAAATAACTATGGCTACACCTTC CAAGGLGNNYGYTF
TRBD1 TRBJ2-7 . TRBV11-3 TGTGCCAGCAGCTTCAAACAGGGGATCTCCTACGAGCAGTACTTC CASSFKQGISYEQYF
TRBD1 TRBJ1-2 . TRBV27 TGTGCCAGCAGTCTCACTACCGGGACAGGGGAATATGGCTACACCTTC CASSLTTGTGEYGYTF
. TRBJ1-2 . TRBV24-1 TGTGCCACCAGTGATATGGACAGATTATATGGCTACACCTTC CATSDMDRLYGYTF
. TRBJ2-1 . TRBV18 TGTGCCAGCTCCCCCCGGATCAGGGCTGATGAGCAGTTCTTC CASSPRIRADEQFF
TRBD2 TRBJ2-3 . TRBV5-1 TGCGCCAGCGTAGCGGGGGGATACACAGATACGCAGTATTTT CASVAGGYTDTQYF
TRBD1 TRBJ1-3 . TRBV4-3 TGCGCCAGCAGCCAGGACCGAGACAGGGTGGAAGGAAACACCATATATTTT CASSQDRDRVEGNTIYF
. TRBJ1-4 . TRBV21-1 TGTGCCAGCAGCAAAGTCGGGACAGTTAATGAAAAACTGTTTTTT CASSKVGTVNEKLFF
TRBD2 TRBJ2-3 . TRBV6-2/TRBV6-3 TGTGCCAGCAGCCCTTCAAAGACTAGCGGGTCTTTCACAGATACGCAGTATTTT CASSPSKTSGSFTDTQYF